A selection of T cell receptor beta chains follows, all from one sample in a study of blood T cell repertoires in COVID-19. Generated by immunoSEQ multiplex PCR, the TCRdb table keeps only in-frame clones and is missing some. Among 11,000 or so clones listed, roughly four fifths were seen once. The material sequenced was peripheral blood. The receptors derive from a man aged 80 or over with acute or convalescent COVID-19. CDR3s include the opening cysteine and the closing phenylalanine or tryptophan. Not every row has a clone size; where given, it reads once, few, many or a size class.

CASSAGFPYSNQPQHF	TRBV2	TRBJ1-5	few
CASSLAIKGRARGTEAFF	TRBV5-1	TRBJ1-1	-
CASSLATAETQYF	TRBV7-9	TRBJ2-5	few
CASSARDRLYGYTF	TRBV11-2	TRBJ1-2	-
CASSNGAGSTYEQYF	TRBV19	TRBJ2-7	-
CASSQGQGAAGNTIYF	TRBV4-3	TRBJ1-3	-
CASSEQGSVGYTF	TRBV2	TRBJ1-2	-
CASSPQKNTEAFF	TRBV7-9	TRBJ1-1	-
CASSLQQTTGGTEAFF	TRBV27	TRBJ1-1	-
CASSVTSVRGYNEQFF	TRBV7-3	TRBJ2-1	-
CASSTIAGAPTDTQYF	TRBV11-2	TRBJ2-3	-
CASSQGSGREQYF	TRBV3-1/TRBV3-2	TRBJ2-7	-
CASRVPGDRANTGELFF	TRBV6-4	TRBJ2-2	-
CASSLDGAEGLHF	TRBV5-1	TRBJ1-6	-
CASRLGGLSSYNEQFF	TRBV3-1/TRBV3-2	TRBJ2-1	-
CAWSVVGLAANTGELFF	TRBV30	TRBJ2-2	-